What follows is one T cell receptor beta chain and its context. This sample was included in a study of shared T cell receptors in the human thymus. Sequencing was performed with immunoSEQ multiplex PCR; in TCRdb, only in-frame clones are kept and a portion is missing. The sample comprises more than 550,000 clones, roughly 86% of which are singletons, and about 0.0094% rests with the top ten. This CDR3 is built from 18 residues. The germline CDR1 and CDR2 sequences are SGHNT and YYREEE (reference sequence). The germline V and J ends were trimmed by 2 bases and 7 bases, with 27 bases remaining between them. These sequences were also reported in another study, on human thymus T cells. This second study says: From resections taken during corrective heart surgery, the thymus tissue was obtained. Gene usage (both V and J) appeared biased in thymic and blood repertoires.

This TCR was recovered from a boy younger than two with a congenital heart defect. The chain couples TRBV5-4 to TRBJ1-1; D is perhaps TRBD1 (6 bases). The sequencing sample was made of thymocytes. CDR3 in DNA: TGTGCCAGCAGCTTAACTTTGCTGCGGGGGGGCAGATGGGATGAAGCTTTCTTT. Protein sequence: CASSLTLLRGGRWDEAFF.